This TCR beta chain was identified in a study of CXCR3 chemokines and chemotherapy response in bladder cancer (dated by TCRdb to the early 2020s). General notes on the study: The study examined whether intratumoral CXCR3 chemokine system activity predicted chemotherapy response in human bladder cancer.

V loses 5 bases, J loses 2 bases, and the germline ends lie 18 bases apart. The germline V gene sets CDR1 to MNHEY and CDR2 to SVGAGI. The CDR3 sequence holds 16 residues, the cysteine and phenylalanine included. Just CDR3 DNA is preserved here, 48 bases in frame from base 1. The library was produced with PCR. These reads were obtained on an Illumina HiSeq 2500. TCRdb's own reprocessing of the public reads used fastp at Q25 and MiXCR and kept productive beta chains. Each entry is one CDR3 protein sequence, shown with its most common DNA and genes. Here the sample has around 13,000 distinct CDR3 sequences; roughly 12% occur a single time. The ten largest clonotypes hold roughly 26% of the sample. This clonotype was detected many times. Its specific antigen is unknown. No qualities accompany the bases; no much larger clone lies one base away.

Recombination joined TRBV6-5 with TRBJ1-1; possibly the D gene is TRBD1, per 5 matching bases. Collection of the sample occurred from a patient whose treatment included neoadjuvant chemotherapy. The clonotype originates from a human donor with bladder cancer that did not respond to neoadjuvant chemotherapy. The nucleotide sequence reads as follows: TGTGCCAGCAGTCCTCTCCAGGGTAGAGAAAACACTGAAGCTTTCTTT. It translates to CASSPLQGRENTEAFF.